The present TCR beta chain was sequenced within a study of T cells in Graves' hyperthyroidism and ophthalmopathy. The CDR3 has 14 amino acids. The V gene's germline CDR1 is MNHNS and CDR2 SASEGT. The V and J ends lost 2 bases and 9 bases respectively, with 14 bases between them. Amplified TCR beta CDR3 regions came from RNA transcripts. TCR CDR3 regions were first amplified by RT-PCR with HTBI primers. A single record per CDR3 protein comes from TCRdb applying MiXCR to the multiplex PCR reads. The data hold some 490,000 distinct CDR3 sequences, with around 16% observed a single time. The chain links TRBV6-1 to TRBJ1-5; TRBD1 is a possible D gene (5 bases). This TCR derives from a woman aged 30 to 39 with Graves' ophthalmopathy. The source material was blood. CDR3 protein: CASSERGEGAPQHF. The DNA of the CDR3 is TGTGCCAGCAGTGAAAGGGGTGAAGGGGCGCCCCAGCATTTT.